The subject of this entry is one T cell receptor beta chain. The antigen remains undetermined. Data came from immunoSEQ multiplex PCR; TCRdb stores just in-frame clones and leaves some out. The sample has over 200,000 clones; around 88% are singletons. Per the germline V gene, CDR1 is MRHNA and CDR2 is SNTAGT. The CDR3 length is 9 residues. The ends were cut back, 9 bases at V and 7 bases at J, with 7 bases in the middle. This specimen comes from a study of cytomegalovirus exposure and HLA in healthy donors. Study summary: The roughly 130 validation repertoires used the same platform as the 666 first-cohort repertoires, a later analysis reported. Study-level results: First-cohort TCR clusters tended to co-occur in the 90 to 150 validation repertoires, a later analysis found.

The clonotype was recovered from a woman between 18 and 29 years old in good health and CMV-seronegative. The chain has TRBV6-4 and TRBJ2-7, with no clear D. Sequencing used PBMCs. The CDR3 DNA reads as TGTGCCAGTGTCGAGGAGCAGTACTTC. The encoded protein is CASVEEQYF.